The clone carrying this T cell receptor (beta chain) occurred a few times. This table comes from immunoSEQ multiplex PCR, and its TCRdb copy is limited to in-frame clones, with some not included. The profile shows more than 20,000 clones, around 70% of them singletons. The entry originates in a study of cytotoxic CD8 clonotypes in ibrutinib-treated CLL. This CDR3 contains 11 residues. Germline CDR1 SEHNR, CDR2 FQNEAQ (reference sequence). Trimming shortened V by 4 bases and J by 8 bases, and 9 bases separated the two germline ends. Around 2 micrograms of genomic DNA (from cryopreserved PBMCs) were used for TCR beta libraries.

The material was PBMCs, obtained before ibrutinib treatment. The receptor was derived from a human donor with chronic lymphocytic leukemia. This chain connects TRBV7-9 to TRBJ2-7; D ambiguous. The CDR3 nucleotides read TGTGCCAGCAGCTCGTATTTTCAGCAGTACTTC. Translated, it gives CASSSYFQQYF.